What follows are 25 T cell receptor beta chains derived from one specimen sequenced in a study of cytomegalovirus exposure and HLA in healthy donors. PCR primers comprised 60 Vbeta and 13 Jbeta primers. Using immunoSEQ multiplex PCR, the repertoire was profiled, and TCRdb retains in-frame clones only, with some absent. The sample contains about 200,000 clones, 60% to 80% of which appear only once. The specimen sequenced was PBMCs. Receptors were obtained from a male donor in good health and CMV-seronegative.

V gene TRBV10-1 combines with J gene TRBJ1-2; D not certain. Germline CDR1 WNHNN, CDR2 SYGVQD (reference sequence). The CDR3 extends over 13 amino acids. V dropped 3 bases and J dropped 6 bases, with 11 bases sitting between them. CDR3 bases: TGCGCCAGCAGTGATAGCCAAATGGATGGCTACACCTTC. Residues: CASSDSQMDGYTF.

This rearrangement joins TRBV19 to TRBJ2-5; the D gene is possibly TRBD2 (7 bases). The J call may be wrong; the DNA end is better matched by TRBJ2-7. Germline lookup yields CDR1 LNHDA and CDR2 SQIVND (reference sequence). CDR3 length equals 14 residues. The CDR3 spells CASSLADSSYEQYF. In DNA, the CDR3 is TGTGCCAGTAGCCTAGCGGACAGCTCCTACGAGCAGTACTTC.

DNA for the CDR3: TGTGCCATCAGTGATACTGAAAGCAATCAGCCCCAGCATTTT. Translating it yields CAISDTESNQPQHF. V gene TRBV10-3 combines with J gene TRBJ1-5; D gene unclear. In germline, CDR1 is ENHRY, CDR2 SYGVKD. This CDR3 comprises 14 residues. Trimming took off 3 bases at V and 1 base at J, with 7 bases between the two ends.

The rearrangement joins TRBV6-4 to TRBJ1-2, with D possibly being TRBD1 (6 bases). Germline CDR1 reads MRHNA; CDR2 reads SNTAGT. The V end lost 6 bases, the J end lost 7 bases, and 21 bases lay between the germline ends. CDR3 length: 15 residues. The chain's CDR3 is CASRDPGHSPPGYTF. The CDR3 nucleotides read TGTGCCAGCAGGGATCCGGGACATTCCCCGCCTGGCTACACCTTC.

The chain links TRBV7-3 to TRBJ2-2, with a weak D call TRBD1 (5 bases). V shed 5 bases and J shed 0 bases, with 7 bases lying between them. Per the germline V gene, CDR1 is SGHTA and CDR2 is FQGTGA. The CDR3 covers 14 residues. Here the CDR3 reads CASSLDTNTGELFF. CDR3 DNA sequence: TGTGCCAGCAGCCTGGACACGAACACCGGGGAGCTGTTTTTT. The variable domain in full, with the rest retrieved from reference TRBV7-3 and TRBJ2-2, is GAGVSQTPSNKVTEKGKYVELRCDPISGHTALYWYRQSLGQGPEFLIYFQGTGAADDSGLPNDRFFAVRPEGSVSTLKIQRTERGDSAVYLCASSLDTNTGELFFGEGSRLTVL.

The rearrangement joins TRBV6-5 to TRBJ1-2; no definite D call. The CDR3 spans 13 residues. Between the trimmed V and J ends, which lost 4 bases and 4 bases, there was a span of 10 bases. Germline V gives CDR1 MNHEY, CDR2 SVGAGI. The CDR3 bases are TGTGCCAGCAGTTTATCCCTACGCTATGGCTACACCTTC. Amino acid sequence: CASSLSLRYGYTF.

This clone was observed a handful of times. The chain is built from TRBV4-2 and TRBJ2-5; D gene uncertain. The V end was cut by 6 bases, the J end by 4 bases, with 18 bases between. This CDR3 has 15 amino acids. CDR1 and CDR2 from the germline V gene are LGHNA and YNFKEQ. The CDR3 sequence is CASSTALTRRETQYF. As DNA, the CDR3 is TGTGCCAGCAGTACCGCGCTAACGAGGAGAGAGACCCAGTACTTC.

In the case of this clone: Different DNA sequences within this sample yield the same CDR3. The V gene is TRBV5-4, the J gene TRBJ2-1; weak D call: TRBD2 (5 bases). Trimming removed 0 bases from V and 3 bases from J, with 7 bases in between. This CDR3 has 14 amino acids. CDR1 and CDR2 from the germline V gene are SGHNT and YYREEE (reference sequence). CDR3 DNA: TGTGCCAGCAGCTTGGCCGGGGTCTACAATGAGCAGTTCTTC. It is translated as CASSLAGVYNEQFF.

The chain uses TRBV11-2 and TRBJ2-1; 9 bases fit TRBD2. The CDR3 spans 17 residues. J was trimmed by 5 bases and V by 7 bases; bases with no gene match: 15. CDR1 SGHAT and CDR2 FQNNGV come from the germline V gene. The chain's CDR3 is CASTFGPGASGNNEQFF. The CDR3 region has the DNA TGTGCCAGCACCTTTGGGCCAGGGGCTAGCGGGAACAATGAGCAGTTCTTC.

This clone occurred a few times. The V and J genes are TRBV12-5 and TRBJ1-1; D unclear. V shed 3 bases and J shed 1 base, with 6 bases lying between them. The germline gives CDR1 LGHNT, CDR2 FRNRAP. CDR3 size: 13 residues. The DNA of the CDR3 is TGTGCTAGTGGTTTCGGGGAGAACACTGAAGCTTTCTTT. Residues: CASGFGENTEAFF.

The chain links TRBV5-5 to TRBJ2-7; 7 bases are a match to TRBD1. This CDR3 region has 14 residues. With 7 bases clipped from V and 4 bases from J, the junction kept 11 bases outside the gene matches. From germline, CDR1 is SGHKS and CDR2 YYEKEE (reference sequence). The CDR3 coding sequence is TGTGCCAGCGCAAGTGGGACAGAATCTTACGAGCAGTACTTC. It translates to CASASGTESYEQYF.

Only a few counts were recorded for this clone. The J gene is TRBJ2-2, the V gene TRBV19; tentative D call: TRBD1 (7 bases). Germline CDR1 and CDR2: LNHDA and SQIVND (reference sequence). This CDR3 is 16 amino acids long. V lost 8 bases and J lost 6, with 22 bases in between. The CDR3 reads CASRRWASGGPGELFF. The CDR3 DNA reads as TGTGCCAGTCGTCGGTGGGCGTCAGGGGGGCCCGGGGAGCTGTTTTTT.

The chain joins TRBV2 to TRBJ1-1; D ambiguous. Per germline, CDR1 SNHLY and CDR2 FYNNEI. There are 13 residues in the CDR3. Trimming shortened V by 7 bases and J by 4 bases, and 13 bases separated the two germline ends. CDR3 amino acids: CASTRFSSTEAFF. The CDR3 DNA follows: TGTGCCAGCACCAGGTTCTCGAGCACTGAAGCTTTCTTT. The variable domain in full, completed from reference TRBV2 and TRBJ1-1, reads EPEVTQTPSHQVTQMGQEVILRCVPISNHLYFYWYRQILGQKVEFLVSFYNNEISEKSEIFDDQFSVERPDGSNFTLKIRSTKLEDSAMYFCASTRFSSTEAFFGQGTRLTVV.

Turning to this clone: The same CDR3 is also encoded by other DNA sequences in this sample. This rearrangement joins TRBV30 to TRBJ2-5; 7 bases are shared with TRBD1. The germline CDR1 and CDR2 sequences are GTSNPN and SVGIG (reference sequence). The CDR3 length is 13 residues. V was clipped by 1 base and J by 4 bases; unmatched bases: 3. CDR3 residues: CAWSAGGLETQYF. The DNA of the CDR3 is TGTGCCTGGAGTGCAGGGGGTTTAGAGACCCAGTACTTC.

V is TRBV18 and J is TRBJ2-7; unclear D gene. V was clipped by 4 bases and J by 2 bases, with 15 bases between them. The V gene's germline CDR1 is KGHSH and CDR2 LQKENI. This CDR3 region has 15 residues. CDR3 sequence: CASSLIQEKTYEQYF. The CDR3 nucleotides are TGTGCCAGCTCACTAATCCAGGAAAAGACCTACGAGCAGTACTTC.

This clone was observed a single time. As DNA, the CDR3 is TGTGCCAGCAGCGCAACCGGGACTATCTCACAAGAGACCCAGTACTTC. This sequence encodes CASSATGTISQETQYF. The V and J genes are TRBV7-7 and TRBJ2-5; 7 bases match TRBD2. The germline V gene encodes CDR1 SSHAT and CDR2 FNYEAQ (reference sequence). The CDR3 has 16 residues. V trimming: 5 bases; J trimming: 2 bases; junction bases outside the gene matches: 11. Supplemented by reference TRBV7-7 and TRBJ2-5, the full variable domain reads GAGVSQSPRYKVTKRGQDVTLRCDPISSHATLYWYQQALGQGPEFLTYFNYEAQPDKSGLPSDRFSAERPEGSISTLTIQRTEQRDSAMYRCASSATGTISQETQYFGPGTRLLVL.

This chain links TRBV23-1 with TRBJ2-7; a weak D match, TRBD1 (6 bases). TRBV23-1 qualifies as an ORF whose function is uncertain. Trimming pared 3 bases from V and 5 bases from J, leaving 17 bases between. The CDR3 runs 15 residues. Here the CDR3 reads CASSHPFGTSNEQYF. The CDR3 coding sequence is TGCGCCAGCAGTCATCCATTCGGGACATCCAACGAGCAGTACTTC.

The V call is TRBV5-1, the J call TRBJ2-7; 11 bases fit TRBD2. Germline CDR1 and CDR2: SGHRS and YFSETQ. The CDR3 has 16 residues. Losses at the gene ends were 4 bases for V and 2 bases for J; bases not matched to a gene: 8. The CDR3 bases are TGCGCCAGCAGCGTCTCCCTAGCGGGAGGCCCCTACGAGCAGTACTTC. Its translation is CASSVSLAGGPYEQYF.

This chain connects TRBV30 to TRBJ1-1; TRBD1 agrees at 7 bases. Germline V gene sequence: CDR1 GTSNPN, CDR2 SVGIG (reference sequence). J lost 1 base, V lost 3 bases, and 11 bases had no gene match. CDR3 length: 16 amino acids. CDR3 protein: CAWRSRGQGRNTEAFF. DNA of the CDR3: TGTGCCTGGAGGTCAAGGGGGCAAGGGAGGAACACTGAAGCTTTCTTT.

The chain couples TRBV5-4 to TRBJ2-3; 12 nucleotides match TRBD2. Trimming cost V 6 bases and J 5 bases; bases outside gene matches: 7. The V gene's germline CDR1 is SGHNT and CDR2 YYREEE (reference sequence). This CDR3 region has 15 residues. The CDR3 region is CASTPGLAGQDTQYF. CDR3 bases: TGTGCCAGCACCCCCGGACTAGCGGGGCAAGATACGCAGTATTTT.

The sample holds a few counts of this clone. J is TRBJ1-1 and V is TRBV6-1; D call uncertain. The germline V and J ends were trimmed by 8 bases and 0 bases, with 7 bases remaining between them. Germline-derived CDR1 and CDR2 are MNHNS and SASEGT. CDR3 length: 12 residues. The CDR3 region is CASLRVNTEAFF. The CDR3 DNA sequence: TGTGCCAGCCTGAGGGTGAACACTGAAGCTTTCTTT.

The chain is built from TRBV7-3 and TRBJ2-5; 7 bases fit TRBD1. The V segment lost 5 bases and the J segment 5 bases; nucleotides outside the gene matches: 14. CDR1 and CDR2 (germline): SGHTA, FQGTGA. The CDR3 runs 16 residues. Here the CDR3 DNA reads TGTGCCAGCAGCCCGTTAGGGCGCCTACAGGGGGAGACCCAGTACTTC. Translating gives CASSPLGRLQGETQYF.

The chain carries TRBV9 and TRBJ1-1; D not certain. V shed 3 bases and J shed 3 bases, with 15 bases lying between them. There are 15 residues in the CDR3. Germline CDR1 and CDR2: SGDLS and YYNGEE. CDR3: CASSGAERVDTEAFF. The CDR3 region has the DNA TGTGCCAGCAGCGGCGCGGAGAGGGTTGACACTGAAGCTTTCTTT.

The chain is built from TRBV2 and TRBJ1-5; D not resolved. The V gene lost 6 bases and the J gene lost 0 bases, with 9 bases spanning the gap. In germline, CDR1 is SNHLY, CDR2 FYNNEI. The CDR3 sequence is 14 residues long. CDR3 sequence: CASRELYSNQPQHF. CDR3 nucleotides: TGTGCCAGCAGGGAATTATATAGCAATCAGCCCCAGCATTTT. The variable domain in full, with the rest retrieved from reference TRBV2 and TRBJ1-5, is EPEVTQTPSHQVTQMGQEVILRCVPISNHLYFYWYRQILGQKVEFLVSFYNNEISEKSEIFDDQFSVERPDGSNFTLKIRSTKLEDSAMYFCASRELYSNQPQHFGDGTRLSIL.

The chain joins TRBV5-4 to TRBJ2-7; tentative D call: TRBD1 (6 bases). In germline, CDR1 is SGHNT, CDR2 YYREEE (reference sequence). The CDR3 is 16 residues long. Trimming pared 2 bases from V and 2 bases from J, leaving 17 bases between. The CDR3 loop reads CASSLWPRTEAYEQYF. The CDR3 DNA follows: TGTGCCAGCAGCTTATGGCCAAGGACAGAAGCCTACGAGCAGTACTTC.